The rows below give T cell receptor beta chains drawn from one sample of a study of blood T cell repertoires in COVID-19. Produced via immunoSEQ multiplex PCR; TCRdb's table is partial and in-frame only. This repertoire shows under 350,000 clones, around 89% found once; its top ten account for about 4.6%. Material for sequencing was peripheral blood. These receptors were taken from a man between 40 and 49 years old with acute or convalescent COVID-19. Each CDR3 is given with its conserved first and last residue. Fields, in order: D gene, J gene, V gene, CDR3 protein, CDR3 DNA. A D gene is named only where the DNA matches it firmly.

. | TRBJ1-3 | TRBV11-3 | CASSLTVGNTIYF | TGTGCCAGCAGCTTAACTGTGGGAAACACCATATATTTT
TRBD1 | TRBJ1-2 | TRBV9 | CASSGSYGGTGYAYTF | TGTGCCAGCAGCGGATCGTATGGGGGGACAGGGTATGCCTACACCTTC
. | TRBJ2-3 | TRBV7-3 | CASSGPSDTQYF | TGTGCCAGCTCAGGCCCATCAGATACGCAGTATTTT
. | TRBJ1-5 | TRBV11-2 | CASSLVWGRSNQPQHF | TGTGCCAGCAGCTTAGTGTGGGGGCGAAGCAATCAGCCCCAGCATTTT
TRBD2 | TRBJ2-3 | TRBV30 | CAWSPGLAEADTQYF | TGTGCCTGGAGTCCCGGACTAGCGGAAGCAGATACGCAGTATTTT
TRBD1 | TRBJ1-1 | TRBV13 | CASSYRGHGTEAFF | TGTGCCAGCAGCTACAGGGGGCATGGCACTGAAGCTTTCTTT
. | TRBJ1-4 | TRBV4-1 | CASSRLRVNEKLFF | TGCGCCAGCAGCCGCCTCAGGGTGAATGAAAAACTGTTTTTT
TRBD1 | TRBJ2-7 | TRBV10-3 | CAISEVRDRGEQYF | TGTGCCATCAGTGAGGTCCGGGACAGGGGCGAGCAGTACTTC
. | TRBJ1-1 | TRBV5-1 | CASRRAEVNTEAFF | TGCGCCAGCAGAAGGGCGGAGGTGAACACTGAAGCTTTCTTT
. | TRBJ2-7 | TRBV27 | CASSLRAGFSYEQYF | TGTGCCAGCAGTTTACGGGCAGGGTTCTCCTACGAGCAGTACTTC